This T cell receptor beta chain was observed in a study of T cells in Graves' hyperthyroidism and ophthalmopathy. Overall study: The authors collected peripheral blood at initial diagnosis, before any treatment.

There were TCR beta CDR3 regions amplified from RNA transcripts. The TCR CDR3 was amplified in a first-round RT-PCR using the HTBI primer set. TCRdb passed the multiplex PCR reads through MiXCR, listing each CDR3 protein once. The table has more than 500,000 distinct CDR3 sequences, 12% to 15% seen once. Overall study findings and caveats: The model predicted ophthalmopathy a median approximately 6 months before onset. Most thyroid clonotypes expanded above 0.001 appeared in blood too.

Graves' hyperthyroidism qualified as stable when ophthalmopathy did not progress within 18 months. Regarding this clonotype: Its antigen is as yet unknown.

Germline V gene sequence: CDR1 SNHLY, CDR2 FYNNEI. This CDR3 is built from 13 residues. Trimming took off 2 bases at V and 8 bases at J, with 12 bases between the two ends. The TCR comes from a woman in her thirties or forties with Graves' hyperthyroidism. The source material was blood. The rearrangement joins TRBV2 to TRBJ1-2; perhaps TRBD1 as D (5 bases). The CDR3 DNA is TGTGCCAGCAGTGAATCGCAGGGCAAGGGCTACACCTTC. The encoded protein is CASSESQGKGYTF. Combining the CDR3 with reference TRBV2 and TRBJ1-2 gives the whole variable domain EPEVTQTPSHQVTQMGQEVILRCVPISNHLYFYWYRQILGQKVEFLVSFYNNEISEKSEIFDDQFSVERPDGSNFTLKIRSTKLEDSAMYFCASSESQGKGYTFGSGTRLTVV.